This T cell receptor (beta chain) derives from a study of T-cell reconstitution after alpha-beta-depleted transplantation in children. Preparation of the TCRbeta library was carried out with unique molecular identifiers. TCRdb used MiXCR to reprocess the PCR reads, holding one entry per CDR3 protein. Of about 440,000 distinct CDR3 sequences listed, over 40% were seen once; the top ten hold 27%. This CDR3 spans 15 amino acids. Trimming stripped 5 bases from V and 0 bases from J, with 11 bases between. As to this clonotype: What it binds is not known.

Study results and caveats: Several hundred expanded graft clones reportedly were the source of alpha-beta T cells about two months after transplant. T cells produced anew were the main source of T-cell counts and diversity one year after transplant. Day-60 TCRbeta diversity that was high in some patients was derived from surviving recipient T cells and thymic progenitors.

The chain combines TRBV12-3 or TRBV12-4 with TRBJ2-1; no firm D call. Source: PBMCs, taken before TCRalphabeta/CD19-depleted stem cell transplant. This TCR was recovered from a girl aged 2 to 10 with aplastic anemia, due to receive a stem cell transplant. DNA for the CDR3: TGTGCCAGCAGTCCCAGGTCAAGCTCCTACAATGAGCAGTTCTTC. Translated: CASSPRSSSYNEQFF.